Following are 30 T cell receptor beta chains from one sample sequenced in a study of blood T cell repertoires in COVID-19. TCRdb keeps only in-frame clones here, not all; method: immunoSEQ multiplex PCR. The sample holds about 76,000 clones, about 85% seen once. Material: peripheral blood. The receptors originated from a man aged 60 to 75 with COVID-19, enrolled during active disease.

Ten or more counts support this clone. The genes are TRBV6-1 and TRBJ2-6, with D perhaps matching TRBD2 (5 bases). CDR1 and CDR2 from the germline V gene are MNHNS and SASEGT. With 1 base removed from V and 4 bases from J, the gap between germline ends came to 11 bases. This CDR3 comprises 16 residues. CDR3 nucleotide sequence: TGTGCCAGCAGTGAAGATACGGGATCCGGGGCCAACGTCCTGACTTTC. Its translation is CASSEDTGSGANVLTF.

The chain links TRBV7-6 to TRBJ2-7; 14 bases are a match to TRBD2. J lost 3 bases, V lost 1 base, and 11 bases had no gene match. The CDR3 is 19 residues long. Looked up from germline, CDR1 is SGHVS and CDR2 is FNYEAQ. The CDR3, as DNA: TGTGCCAGCAGCTTAGAAACAGGGGGGACTAGCGGGAGTTTCTACGAGCAGTACTTC. Amino acid sequence: CASSLETGGTSGSFYEQYF.

V is TRBV3-1 (or the pseudogene TRBV3-2) and J is TRBJ2-5; TRBD2 agrees at 12 bases. Trimming took 4 bases from V and 1 from J; bases not matched to a gene: 1. CDR1 and CDR2 (germline): LGHDT, YNNKEL (reference sequence). This CDR3 comprises 15 residues. CDR3 protein: CASSPTSGGQETQYF. The DNA for the CDR3 is TGTGCCAGCAGCCCGACTAGCGGGGGCCAAGAGACCCAGTACTTC.

The V gene is TRBV29-1, the J gene TRBJ2-7; D might be TRBD2 (5 bases). V gave up 1 base and J gave up 5 bases, with 15 bases separating them. CDR1 is SQVTM, CDR2 ANQGSEA, per germline. The length of the CDR3 is 14 residues. CDR3 region: CSVEGAVGVHEQYF. The CDR3 nucleotides are TGCAGCGTTGAAGGGGCGGTCGGGGTCCACGAGCAGTACTTC.

CDR3 region: CASSPLAGGLGELFF. The DNA for the CDR3 is TGTGCCAGCTCCCCCCTAGCGGGAGGGCTCGGGGAGCTGTTTTTT. This chain uses TRBV7-3 with TRBJ2-2; 12 nucleotides match TRBD2. Germline lookup yields CDR1 SGHTA and CDR2 FQGTGA. CDR3 length equals 15 residues. V gave up 8 bases and J gave up 7 bases; unmatched junction bases: 8. The full variable domain, in which reference TRBV7-3 and TRBJ2-2 provide the parts outside the CDR3, is GAGVSQTPSNKVTEKGKYVELRCDPISGHTALYWYRQSLGQGPEFLIYFQGTGAADDSGLPNDRFFAVRPEGSVSTLKIQRTERGDSAVYLCASSPLAGGLGELFFGEGSRLTVL.

This clone was seen only a few times. The chain recombines TRBV4-1 with TRBJ2-7, with 11 nucleotides matching TRBD2. The CDR3 consists of 16 residues. V lost 4 bases, J lost 1 base, and 6 bases stayed unmatched. The germline CDR1 and CDR2 sequences are MGHRA and YSYEKL. This chain's CDR3 is CASSLAGTSGSYEQYF. The CDR3 DNA sequence: TGCGCCAGCAGCCTGGCCGGGACTAGCGGATCCTACGAGCAGTACTTC.

The genes are TRBV2 and TRBJ1-2, with 7 bases matching TRBD1. Trimming at V came to 2 bases and at J to 7 bases, leaving 7 bases not matched to a gene. The CDR3 is 14 amino acids. CDR1 is SNHLY, CDR2 FYNNEI, per germline. The CDR3 nucleotides read TGTGCCAGCAGTGAACGACAGGGAAATCGTGGCTACACCTTC. It codes for CASSERQGNRGYTF.

This chain connects TRBV18 to TRBJ1-1; no firm D call. The CDR3 runs 15 residues. Trimming took 2 bases from V and 1 from J, leaving 11 bases between them. The germline V gene encodes CDR1 KGHSH and CDR2 LQKENI. Here the CDR3 DNA reads TGTGCCAGCTCACCAATCAACCCGGGGAACACTGAAGCTTTCTTT. Its translation is CASSPINPGNTEAFF. Filled out from reference TRBV18 and TRBJ1-1, the complete variable domain reads NAGVMQNPRHLVRRRGQEARLRCSPMKGHSHVYWYRQLPEEGLKFMVYLQKENIIDESGMPKERFSAEFPKEGPSILRIQQVVRGDSAAYFCASSPINPGNTEAFFGQGTRLTVV.

The J gene is TRBJ1-5, the V gene TRBV6-5, with 9 bases matching TRBD1. CDR1 MNHEY and CDR2 SVGAGI come from the germline V gene. This CDR3 has 15 amino acids. V gave up 6 bases and J gave up 6 bases; unmatched junction bases: 9. CDR3 DNA: TGTGCCAGCAGGATAAGGGACAGGGAATTTCAGCCCCAGCATTTT. Its protein product is CASRIRDREFQPQHF.

The rearrangement uses TRBV29-1 and TRBJ2-5; D remains ambiguous. Germline loops: CDR1 SQVTM, CDR2 ANQGSEA. Trimming pared 4 bases from V and 5 bases from J, leaving 8 bases between. The CDR3 consists of 11 residues. The CDR3 sequence: CSVVSGETQYF. CDR3 sequence (DNA): TGCAGCGTTGTATCCGGGGAGACCCAGTACTTC.

The chain carries TRBV27 and TRBJ2-7, with no clear D. The germline V gene has CDR1 MNHEY and CDR2 SMNVEV (reference sequence). This CDR3 is 12 amino acids long. Trimming removed 6 bases from V and 5 bases from J, with 11 bases in between. Here the CDR3 reads CASSRLGNEQYF. In nucleotides, the CDR3 is TGTGCCAGCAGCCGACTGGGTAACGAGCAGTACTTC.

The genes are TRBV14 and TRBJ1-2; D gene ambiguous. The germline CDR1 and CDR2 sequences are SGHDN and FVKESK. Trimming took off 4 bases at V and 4 bases at J, with 16 bases between the two ends. The CDR3 length is 15 residues. The CDR3 DNA follows: TGTGCCAGCAGCCCGGGGTTGGCCCGCGGCTATGGCTACACCTTC. Translated, it gives CASSPGLARGYGYTF.

The genes are TRBV5-1 and TRBJ2-2; 8 positions agree with TRBD2. The CDR3 consists of 15 residues. The junction had 3 bases not matched to a gene; V was cut back by 0 bases and J by 5 bases. Germline CDR1 and CDR2: SGHRS and YFSETQ. CDR3 sequence: CASSLGSGGTGELFF. The CDR3 coding sequence is TGCGCCAGCAGCTTGGGGAGCGGGGGTACCGGGGAGCTGTTTTTT.

The chain recombines TRBV18 with TRBJ1-4; D is ambiguous. Germline loops: CDR1 KGHSH, CDR2 LQKENI. CDR3 size: 15 residues. The germline V and J ends were trimmed by 6 bases and 7 bases, with 18 bases remaining between them. CDR3 region: CASSTAGSPGEKLFF. The CDR3 bases are TGTGCCAGCTCCACTGCCGGGTCCCCCGGTGAAAAACTGTTTTTT.

The chain combines TRBV7-9 with TRBJ2-1; TRBD2 agrees at 7 bases. CDR1 and CDR2 from the germline V gene are SEHNR and FQNEAQ (reference sequence). V gave up 9 bases and J gave up 6 bases; unmatched junction bases: 8. The length of the CDR3 is 13 residues. Here the CDR3 reads CASQLAGPNEQFF. CDR3 coding DNA: TGTGCCAGTCAATTAGCGGGCCCCAATGAGCAGTTCTTC.

The chain uses TRBV13 and TRBJ2-3, with 10 bases fitting TRBD2. Germline CDR1 reads PRHDT; CDR2 reads FYEKMQ (reference sequence). The CDR3 loop spans 17 amino acids. The junction had 7 bases not matched to a gene; V was cut back by 4 bases and J by 0 bases. The DNA of the CDR3 is TGTGCCAGCAGCTCAGCGGGGGGGCCCTCTAGCACAGATACGCAGTATTTT. Encoded protein: CASSSAGGPSSTDTQYF.

This chain uses TRBV28 with TRBJ1-2; the D gene is possibly TRBD1 (6 bases). The CDR3 is 13 residues long. V lost 4 bases to trimming and J lost 0 bases, with 6 bases between them. Germline loops: CDR1 MDHEN, CDR2 SYDVKM. In DNA form, the CDR3 reads TGTGCCAGCAGTTGGGACACTAACTATGGCTACACCTTC. Its translation: CASSWDTNYGYTF.

The rearrangement uses TRBV3-1 (or the pseudogene TRBV3-2) and TRBJ1-2; 8 bases fit TRBD1. The CDR3 runs 15 residues. The V and J ends lost 1 base and 5 bases, in that order; junction bases with no gene match: 6. In germline, CDR1 is LGHDT, CDR2 YNNKEL (reference sequence). The CDR3 is CASSQAPDRGYGYTF. The CDR3, as DNA: TGTGCCAGCAGCCAAGCCCCCGACAGGGGATATGGCTACACCTTC.

The chain links TRBV19 to TRBJ2-3, with D hard to call. Germline V gene sequence: CDR1 LNHDA, CDR2 SQIVND (reference sequence). The length of the CDR3 is 14 residues. Trimming cost V 1 base and J 2 bases, with 7 bases left between them. This CDR3 is CASSIAQSTDTQYF. CDR3 in DNA: TGTGCCAGTAGTATAGCTCAGTCCACAGATACGCAGTATTTT.

The CDR3 DNA sequence: TGTGCTAGTGGTTTGACAGACAGGGGAGGTAATGAAAAACTGTTTTTT. Translating it yields CASGLTDRGGNEKLFF. The rearrangement uses TRBV12-5 and TRBJ1-4; TRBD1 matches at 8 bases. The J segment lost 4 bases and the V segment lost 2 bases, leaving 6 bases of the junction unmatched. The CDR3 consists of 16 residues. Per the germline V gene, CDR1 is LGHNT and CDR2 is FRNRAP.

J is TRBJ2-7 and V is TRBV18; 8 bases are a match to TRBD1. This CDR3 is built from 16 residues. The germline CDR1 and CDR2 sequences are KGHSH and LQKENI. The V and J ends lost 3 bases and 3 bases, in that order; junction bases with no gene match: 10. The CDR3 here is CASSPLTGEKSYEQYF. CDR3 bases: TGTGCCAGCTCACCGTTGACAGGGGAAAAGAGCTACGAGCAGTACTTC.

In this sample, this clone turned up once. The rearrangement uses TRBV5-1 and TRBJ1-3, with TRBD1 as a possible D gene (5 bases). V shed 4 bases and J shed 2 bases, with 10 bases lying between them. The length of the CDR3 is 14 residues. Germline loops: CDR1 SGHRS, CDR2 YFSETQ. CDR3 loop: CASSPPDTGNTIYF. The CDR3 DNA sequence: TGCGCCAGCAGCCCACCGGACACTGGAAACACCATATATTTT.

V and J are TRBV30 and TRBJ1-2; a possible D gene is TRBD1 (5 bases). Germline CDR1 is GTSNPN and CDR2 is SVGIG (reference sequence). V lost 4 bases and J 2 bases, leaving 14 bases between the germline ends. This CDR3 spans 14 amino acids. The CDR3 region is CAWTSGLGNYGYTF. The DNA for the CDR3 is TGTGCCTGGACCTCAGGGTTGGGAAACTATGGCTACACCTTC.

The V gene is TRBV7-4, the J gene TRBJ2-1, with 13 positions matching TRBD2. The CDR3 loop spans 16 amino acids. The germline V gene encodes CDR1 SGHVT and CDR2 SQSDAQ. With V trimmed by 7 bases and J by 7 bases, 10 bases remained unmatched. For the CDR3, the DNA is TGTGCCAGCACCATAGGTACTAGCGGGAGGGGGAATGAGCAGTTCTTC. Amino acids: CASTIGTSGRGNEQFF. The whole variable domain, filled in from reference TRBV7-4 and TRBJ2-1, reads GAGVSQSPRYKVAKRGRDVALRCDSISGHVTLYWYRQTLGQGSEVLTYSQSDAQRDKSGRPSGRFSAERPERSVSTLKIQRTEQGDSAVYLCASTIGTSGRGNEQFFGPGTRLTVL.

The V and J genes are TRBV7-9 and TRBJ1-1; D ambiguous. Trimming removed 2 bases from V and 4 bases from J, with 5 bases in between. CDR1 SEHNR and CDR2 FQNEAQ come from the germline V gene (reference sequence). The CDR3 length is 12 residues. CDR3 sequence (DNA): TGTGCCAGCAGCTTAAGAGGCACTGAAGCTTTCTTT. Translation: CASSLRGTEAFF.

The chain combines TRBV6-2 or TRBV6-3 with TRBJ1-2; D remains ambiguous. The CDR3 loop spans 12 amino acids. The V and J ends lost 4 bases and 0 bases respectively, with 3 bases between them. Per germline, CDR1 MNHEY and CDR2 SVGEGT. CDR3: CASSSTNYGYTF. The DNA for the CDR3 is TGTGCCAGCAGTTCAACTAACTATGGCTACACCTTC.

This clone was recorded a few times. The genes are TRBV25-1 and TRBJ2-7; the match to TRBD2 covers 12 bases. The CDR3 extends over 14 amino acids. V trimming: 8 bases; J trimming: 2 bases; junction bases outside the gene matches: 4. Germline CDR1 reads MGHDK; CDR2 reads SYGVNS. Written as DNA, the CDR3 is TGTGCCAGCCCTGGACTAGCGGGGACCTACGAGCAGTACTTC. Translated: CASPGLAGTYEQYF.

This chain uses TRBV27 with TRBJ1-5, with D perhaps TRBD1 (5 bases). The CDR3 has 15 amino acids. Germline CDR1 reads MNHEY; CDR2 reads SMNVEV (reference sequence). The V end lost 3 bases, the J end lost 2 bases, and 11 bases lay between the germline ends. CDR3 sequence reads: CASSFSGEGNQPQHF. In nucleotides, the CDR3 is TGTGCCAGCAGTTTTTCGGGGGAGGGCAATCAGCCCCAGCATTTT.

In DNA, the CDR3 is TGTGCCTGCTCAGACAGGGGGCTGTACGAGCAGTACTTC. As protein: CACSDRGLYEQYF. The chain couples TRBV30 to TRBJ2-7, with 10 positions matching TRBD1. This CDR3 comprises 13 residues. Germline V CDR1 and CDR2: GTSNPN, SVGIG (reference sequence). Germline trimming cut 6 bases from V and 4 bases from J; bases unmatched to any gene: 6.

This chain connects TRBV2 to TRBJ2-2; 7 bases match TRBD2. Germline V lookup: CDR1 SNHLY, CDR2 FYNNEI. There are 13 residues in the CDR3. The trim removed 8 bases at V and 5 bases at J, leaving 5 bases unmatched. CDR3 region: CASRTSETGELFF. CDR3 DNA: TGTGCCAGCCGGACTAGTGAGACCGGGGAGCTGTTTTTT.